This T cell receptor (beta chain) was obtained from a study of blood T cells in healthy people across ages. Overall study context: Template switching recovered approximately one barcoded beta molecule for every two T cells.

A minimum of 5.5 micrograms of total RNA was extracted per sample. Concerning this clonotype itself: Antigen specificity is unknown.

It was with a sample-barcoded 5' primer and a J-beta primer mix that a second PCR of about 6 to 11 cycles was run. TCRdb reanalysed the 5' RACE reads using MiXCR and keeps one entry per CDR3 protein. The data contain fewer than 900,000 distinct CDR3 sequences, 35% to 45% of them seen just once; the ten biggest clones take up 20% to 25%. J gave up 3 bases and V 0 bases, and 11 bases lay outside the gene matches. The CDR3 spans 18 residues. Germline CDR1 reads MNHEY; CDR2 reads SVGAGI. Study-level findings and limits: Getting older went along with TCR beta diversity per million T cells dropping roughly linearly. Using unsorted PBMCs precluded a conclusive naive versus antigen-experienced comparison.

This sequence joins TRBV6-5 and TRBJ2-7, with 10 bases lining up with TRBD2. The specimen was blood. The receptor's source is an older woman in good health. The CDR3 sequence: CASSYSGPGLAVLYEQYF. CDR3 nucleotides: TGTGCCAGCAGTTACTCAGGCCCAGGACTAGCGGTCCTCTACGAGCAGTACTTC.